The sample holds a few counts of the clone carrying this T cell receptor beta chain. These data come from a study of Graves' ophthalmopathy and Graves' hyperthyroidism. Transcripts of RNA were the source for amplifying TCR beta CDR3 regions. A first-round RT-PCR used HTBI primers, followed by a second-round multiplex PCR. TCRdb redid the calling of the multiplex PCR reads with MiXCR, one entry per CDR3 protein. This sample has 660,000 or so distinct CDR3 sequences, with about two fifths found just once. CDR1 and CDR2 from the germline V gene are SGHKS and YYEKEE (reference sequence). This CDR3 comprises 16 residues. The ends lost 4 bases at V and 4 bases at J; junction bases unmatched: 8.

The sequenced sample consisted of peripheral blood. The origin of this receptor is an adult man with Graves' ophthalmopathy. The genes are TRBV5-5 and TRBJ1-5; TRBD1 matches 10 bases. This CDR3 reads CASSPDDRGPNQPQHF. The CDR3 bases are TGTGCCAGCAGCCCGGACGACAGGGGGCCGAATCAGCCCCAGCATTTT.